This TCR beta chain was observed in a study of Ad26.COV2.S vaccination and SARS-CoV-2 variants. Overall study: Administration of Ad26.COV2.S was intramuscular, either once or twice 56 days apart.

This table comes from immunoSEQ multiplex PCR, and its TCRdb copy is limited to in-frame clones, with some not included. The sample has around 400,000 clones, 75% to 90% seen once. With 0 bases removed from V and 6 bases from J, the gap between germline ends came to 10 bases. The germline V gene has CDR1 SGDLS and CDR2 YYNGEE. The CDR3 covers 14 residues. The treatment denotes: approximately 18 received Ad26.COV2.S at low or high dose, single or two shots; about 5 received placebo; per-sample allocation not given. It was on day 63 after the first vaccine or placebo injection that samples were taken. Regarding this clone: What it recognizes is unknown.

Overall study results and limits: Vaccinees reportedly had broad spike-specific CD8+ and CD4+ T cell responses.

This chain links TRBV9 with TRBJ2-1; D uncertain. The sequences come from peripheral blood, collected in a trial of Ad26.COV2.S vaccine versus placebo. This sequence was found in a person between 18 and 60 years old who received the Ad26.COV2.S COVID-19 vaccine or a placebo. CDR3 nucleotide sequence: TGTGCCAGCAGCGTAGATCCAGCGAGCAATGAGCAGTTCTTC. Translating it yields CASSVDPASNEQFF.